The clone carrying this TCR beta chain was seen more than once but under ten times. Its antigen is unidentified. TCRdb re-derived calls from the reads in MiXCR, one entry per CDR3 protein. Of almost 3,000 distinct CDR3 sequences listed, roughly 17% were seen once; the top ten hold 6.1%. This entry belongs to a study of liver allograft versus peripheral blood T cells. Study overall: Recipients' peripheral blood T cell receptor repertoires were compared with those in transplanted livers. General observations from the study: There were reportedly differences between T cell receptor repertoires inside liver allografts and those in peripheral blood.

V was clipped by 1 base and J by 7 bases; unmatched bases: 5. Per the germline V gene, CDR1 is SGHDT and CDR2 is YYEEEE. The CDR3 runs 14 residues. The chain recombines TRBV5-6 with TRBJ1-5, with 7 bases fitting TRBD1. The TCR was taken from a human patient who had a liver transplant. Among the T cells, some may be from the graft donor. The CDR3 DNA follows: TGTGCCAGCAGCTTGCAGGGGGTTTTACAGCCCCAGCATTTT. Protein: CASSLQGVLQPQHF. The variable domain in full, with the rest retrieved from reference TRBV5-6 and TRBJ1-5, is DAGVTQSPTHLIKTRGQQVTLRCSPKSGHDTVSWYQQALGQGPQFIFQYYEEEERQRGNFPDRFSGHQFPNYSSELNVNALLLGDSALYLCASSLQGVLQPQHFGDGTRLSIL.